This T cell receptor (beta chain) was profiled in a study of T cell responses to AZD1222 COVID-19 vaccine. Overall study results and limits: Variant regions that are unmutated are reportedly the target of nearly half of spike-specific TCRs. When two AZD1222 doses had been given, Spike-specific TCR breadth and depth rose. Only a handful of people who got AZD1222 tested seropositive at baseline. Only after the peak T cell response were repertoires sampled.

Produced via immunoSEQ multiplex PCR; TCRdb's table is partial and in-frame only. Of about 56,000 clones in the sample, 80% to 90% are singletons; the top ten hold around 15%. Turning to this clone: Its target is not known. A junction end diverges from the germline sequence, so it may reflect a read error. This sample includes further DNA sequences coding for the same CDR3.

The CDR3 loop spans 16 amino acids. Per germline, CDR1 KGHDR and CDR2 SFDVKD. The V gene is TRBV24-1, the J gene TRBJ2-2; D could derive from TRBD1 or TRBD2 (5 bases each). This TCR derives from an adult in good health. The sample in question was peripheral blood, obtained on day 0 of AZD1222 vaccination. The DNA for the CDR3 is TGTGCCCCCAGTGACCCCGGGCCAGGGACGACCGGGGAGCTGTTTTTT. It specifies CAPSDPGPGTTGELFF.